Listed here are 30 T cell receptor beta chains from one sample, sequenced in a study of T cells in Graves' hyperthyroidism and ophthalmopathy. Researchers took RNA transcripts and amplified the TCR beta CDR3 regions from them. The HTBI set primed first-round TCR CDR3 RT-PCR. TCRdb re-analysed the multiplex PCR reads in MiXCR, keeping a single row per CDR3 protein. The data show a few hundred thousand distinct CDR3 sequences, with around a sixth seen just once and less than 20% held by the top ten. Sequencing was performed on blood. These receptors originate from a woman aged 40-49 years with Graves' ophthalmopathy.

This clonotype showed up many times. The V gene is TRBV19, the J gene TRBJ1-2; TRBD1 might be the D (5 bases). CDR3 length: 16 amino acids. Per germline, CDR1 LNHDA and CDR2 SQIVND (reference sequence). Trimming took off 4 bases at V and 3 bases at J, with 18 bases between the two ends. The CDR3 DNA sequence: TGTGCCAGTAGTACACCTCTCCAGGGTTTCTACTATGGCTACACCTTC. This codes for CASSTPLQGFYYGYTF.

Many counts were recorded for this clonotype. The chain couples TRBV28 to TRBJ1-5, with D possibly matching TRBD1 (5 bases). Germline CDR1 MDHEN, CDR2 SYDVKM. The CDR3 runs 14 residues. V was pared by 5 bases and J by 3 bases, with 11 bases between. This CDR3 reads CASSPLGVNQPQHF. The CDR3 nucleotides read TGTGCCAGCAGTCCTTTGGGGGTCAATCAGCCCCAGCATTTT.

This clonotype was found many times. The V gene is TRBV6-1, the J gene TRBJ2-5, with D perhaps matching TRBD2 (6 bases). Trimming left V 6 bases short and J 3 bases short, with 20 bases between. CDR1 MNHNS and CDR2 SASEGT come from the germline V gene. The CDR3 extends over 16 amino acids. The chain's CDR3 is CASSPLGLREEETQYF. The CDR3 bases are TGTGCCAGCAGCCCTCTCGGATTGAGGGAGGAAGAGACCCAGTACTTC.

This clonotype was detected many times. This chain joins TRBV11-2 and TRBJ1-5; TRBD1 aligns across 8 bases. CDR3 length: 14 amino acids. Trimming removed 5 bases from V and 6 bases from J; junction bases left unmatched: 6. The germline V gene encodes CDR1 SGHAT and CDR2 FQNNGV. This CDR3 reads CASSLDGQGQPQHF. The CDR3 nucleotides are TGTGCCAGCAGCCTCGATGGACAGGGTCAGCCCCAGCATTTT.

This clonotype was counted only a few times. The chain has TRBV30 and TRBJ1-6, with TRBD1 as a possible D gene (5 bases). The CDR3 sequence is 14 residues long. V lost 4 bases and J 4 bases, leaving 11 bases between the germline ends. Germline CDR1 is GTSNPN and CDR2 is SVGIG (reference sequence). Here the CDR3 DNA reads TGTGCCTGGACCAGGGACGGGTATAATTCACCCCTCCACTTT. It translates to CAWTRDGYNSPLHF.

The V and J genes are TRBV6-1 and TRBJ2-7, with TRBD2 as a possible D gene (6 bases). Between the trimmed V and J ends, which lost 8 bases and 4 bases, there was a span of 21 bases. In germline, CDR1 is MNHNS, CDR2 SASEGT. The CDR3 has 15 residues. In DNA, the CDR3 is TGTGCCAGCCGGGAGCGGGCCGGGGATCTTTACGAGCAGTACTTC. Its translation is CASRERAGDLYEQYF.

In its sample, this clonotype was seen many times. V is TRBV28 and J is TRBJ1-1, with TRBD1 identical over 7 bases. There are 14 residues in the CDR3. Germline trimming cut 6 bases from V and 2 bases from J; bases unmatched to any gene: 6. Looked up from germline, CDR1 is MDHEN and CDR2 is SYDVKM. The CDR3 sequence: CASSLTGINTEAFF. The CDR3 DNA reads as TGTGCCAGCAGCCTGACAGGGATTAACACTGAAGCTTTCTTT.

Many counts were recorded for this clonotype. This sequence joins TRBV7-2 and TRBJ2-7, with D unresolved. V was shortened by 4 bases and J by 6 bases, with 10 bases between the two germline ends. From germline, CDR1 is SGHTA and CDR2 FQGNSA. This CDR3 spans 12 amino acids. The CDR3 spells CASSSRAVEQYF. CDR3 nucleotide sequence: TGTGCCAGCAGCTCCCGGGCCGTCGAGCAGTACTTC. The variable domain in full, with the rest retrieved from reference TRBV7-2 and TRBJ2-7, is GAGVSQSPSNKVTEKGKDVELRCDPISGHTALYWYRQSLGQGLEFLIYFQGNSAPDKSGLPSDRFSAERTGGSVSTLTIQRTQQEDSAVYLCASSSRAVEQYFGPGTRLTVT.

This clonotype was counted ten times or more. The J gene is TRBJ2-6, the V gene TRBV14; the match to TRBD1 covers 10 bases. The CDR3 extends over 19 amino acids. Germline CDR1 is SGHDN and CDR2 is FVKESK. V trimming: 3 bases; J trimming: 0 bases; junction bases outside the gene matches: 8. CDR3 coding DNA: TGTGCCAGCAGCCACGGGGTGGGACAGGGGTCCTCTGGGGCCAACGTCCTGACTTTC. Its translation: CASSHGVGQGSSGANVLTF. The full variable domain, in which reference TRBV14 and TRBJ2-6 provide the parts outside the CDR3, is EAGVTQFPSHSVIEKGQTVTLRCDPISGHDNLYWYRRVMGKEIKFLLHFVKESKQDESGMPNNRFLAERTGGTYSTLKVQPAELEDSGVYFCASSHGVGQGSSGANVLTFGAGSRLTVL.

This clonotype was seen at least ten times. The V and J genes are TRBV6-1 and TRBJ2-7, with D perhaps TRBD2 (6 bases). Trimming cost V 4 bases and J 2 bases, with 15 bases left between them. This CDR3 comprises 15 residues. From germline, CDR1 is MNHNS and CDR2 SASEGT. The CDR3 nucleotides read TGTGCCAGCAGTGCCGCCGGGACTCAACCCTACGAGCAGTACTTC. The encoded protein is CASSAAGTQPYEQYF.

In this sample, this clonotype turned up many times. This sequence joins TRBV2 and TRBJ1-5, with D hard to call. This CDR3 has 13 amino acids. V was shortened by 6 bases and J by 3 bases, with 9 bases between the two germline ends. Germline assignment: CDR1 SNHLY and CDR2 FYNNEI. CDR3 residues: CASSSQANQPQHF. In DNA, the CDR3 is TGTGCCAGCAGCTCCCAGGCCAATCAGCCCCAGCATTTT.

There are many counts of this clonotype. The J gene is TRBJ2-5, the V gene TRBV28; D uncertain. V was trimmed by 5 bases and J by 1 base, leaving 8 bases between them. Germline CDR1 reads MDHEN; CDR2 reads SYDVKM. This CDR3 is built from 13 residues. The CDR3 nucleotides read TGTGCCAGCAGTGGCGACCGCCAAGAGACCCAGTACTTC. Translating gives CASSGDRQETQYF.

In this sample, this clonotype turned up many times. The chain couples TRBV7-8 to TRBJ2-2; TRBD2 agrees at 9 bases. The germline V gene encodes CDR1 SGHVS and CDR2 FQNEAQ. With V trimmed by 2 bases and J by 2 bases, 6 bases remained unmatched. The CDR3 is 17 residues long. The CDR3 protein is CASSLKPSGANTGELFF. As DNA, the CDR3 is TGTGCCAGCAGCTTAAAACCTAGCGGGGCAAACACCGGGGAGCTGTTTTTT.

The sample holds many counts of this clonotype. The rearrangement uses TRBV28 and TRBJ1-1; 7 positions match TRBD1. Trimming cost V 6 bases and J 7 bases; bases outside gene matches: 8. Per germline, CDR1 MDHEN and CDR2 SYDVKM. The CDR3 totals 13 residues. The CDR3 reads CASRKTGWGEAFF. The DNA of the CDR3 is TGTGCCAGCAGAAAGACAGGGTGGGGTGAAGCTTTCTTT.

This clonotype was picked up many times. The J gene is TRBJ2-5, the V gene TRBV2; D is perhaps TRBD1 or TRBD2 (5 bases each). Germline CDR1 SNHLY, CDR2 FYNNEI. V was trimmed by 3 bases and J by 7 bases, leaving 18 bases between them. The CDR3 contains 15 residues. CDR3 nucleotides: TGTGCCAGCAGTGATTCGCGGACAATTGGGGGGACCCAGTACTTC. Protein product: CASSDSRTIGGTQYF.

This clonotype occurred many times. The chain recombines TRBV4-3 with TRBJ2-7; 9 bases are a match to TRBD2. The CDR3 covers 15 residues. CDR1 is LGHNA, CDR2 YSLEER, per germline. V lost 3 bases and J lost 3; bases outside the gene matches: 6. CDR3 bases: TGCGCCAGCAGCCATGGCGTGACTAGCGGCTACGAGCAGTACTTC. It is translated as CASSHGVTSGYEQYF.

Concerning this clonotype: Being one base from a much bigger clone, this may be a read error. The chain has TRBV7-9 and TRBJ2-7; 7 bases are shared with TRBD1. The CDR3 is made up of 14 amino acids. Unmatched junction bases numbered 4, after V lost 0 bases and J lost 5 bases. Looked up from germline, CDR1 is SEHNR and CDR2 is FQNEAQ (reference sequence). The CDR3 coding sequence is TGTGCCAGCAGCTTAGCGTCGAGGGGGCACGAGCAGTACTTC. Protein sequence: CASSLASRGHEQYF.

This clonotype was recorded at least ten times. This chain connects TRBV2 to TRBJ1-1, with TRBD1 as a possible D gene (6 bases). The length of the CDR3 is 14 residues. Germline CDR1 reads SNHLY; CDR2 reads FYNNEI. The ends were cut back, 7 bases at V and 1 base at J, with 13 bases in the middle. CDR3 nucleotides: TGTGCCAGCACCTACGGGACAAGGAACACTGAAGCTTTCTTT. It encodes CASTYGTRNTEAFF. The whole variable domain, remainder taken from reference TRBV2 and TRBJ1-1, is EPEVTQTPSHQVTQMGQEVILRCVPISNHLYFYWYRQILGQKVEFLVSFYNNEISEKSEIFDDQFSVERPDGSNFTLKIRSTKLEDSAMYFCASTYGTRNTEAFFGQGTRLTVV.

J is TRBJ2-5 and V is TRBV27, with 8 positions matching TRBD2. Germline V gene lookup returns CDR1 MNHEY and CDR2 SMNVEV (reference sequence). CDR3 length: 16 amino acids. J gave up 0 bases and V 3 bases, and 6 bases lay outside the gene matches. CDR3 amino acids: CASSFLSGKYQETQYF. In DNA, the CDR3 is TGTGCCAGCAGTTTTCTTAGCGGGAAGTACCAAGAGACCCAGTACTTC.

This clonotype showed up just once. V and J are TRBV12-5 and TRBJ1-1; the match to TRBD1 covers 9 bases. The CDR3 is 15 residues long. Germline V CDR1 and CDR2: LGHNT, FRNRAP. With V trimmed by 6 bases and J by 1 base, 6 bases remained unmatched. The CDR3 sequence is CASGTGTGSNTEAFF. The CDR3 bases are TGTGCTAGTGGCACCGGGACAGGGTCGAACACTGAAGCTTTCTTT.

In this sample, this clonotype turned up many times. The chain recombines TRBV10-1 with TRBJ2-7; D ambiguous. This CDR3 region has 13 residues. CDR1 is WNHNN, CDR2 SYGVQD, per germline (reference sequence). Trimming removed 0 bases from V and 6 bases from J, with 9 bases in between. The CDR3 sequence: CASSESNSGEQYF. CDR3 DNA sequence: TGCGCCAGCAGTGAGTCAAATAGTGGCGAGCAGTACTTC.

The chain uses TRBV30 and TRBJ2-4, with D uncertain. Germline V lookup: CDR1 GTSNPN, CDR2 SVGIG (reference sequence). The CDR3 consists of 13 residues. The V gene lost 2 bases and the J gene lost 3 bases, with 8 bases spanning the gap. This CDR3 reads CAWSTNSKNIQYF. The CDR3 DNA is TGTGCCTGGAGTACCAACAGCAAAAACATTCAGTACTTC.

The CDR3 sequence is CASKRENPLGYTF. DNA for the CDR3: TGTGCCAGCAAAAGGGAAAATCCCCTAGGCTACACCTTC. V and J are TRBV2 and TRBJ1-2; D not certain. Trimming took off 7 bases at V and 8 bases at J, with 17 bases between the two ends. CDR3 length: 13 residues. Germline assignment: CDR1 SNHLY and CDR2 FYNNEI.

This clonotype was seen repeatedly, ten times or more. The chain recombines TRBV28 with TRBJ1-1; D gene uncertain. Trimming left V 5 bases short and J 0 bases short, with 10 bases between. Per germline, CDR1 MDHEN and CDR2 SYDVKM. The CDR3 extends over 14 amino acids. The CDR3 DNA follows: TGTGCCAGCAGTATAAGGAGTATGAACACTGAAGCTTTCTTT. Protein: CASSIRSMNTEAFF.

The table lists this clonotype with many counts. The chain recombines TRBV6-1 with TRBJ1-2; D gene unclear. Germline V gene data show CDR1 as MNHNS and CDR2 as SASEGT. Trimming took 3 bases from V and 8 from J, leaving 13 bases between them. The CDR3 extends over 13 amino acids. The CDR3 region is CASSDRPRGGYTF. CDR3 bases: TGTGCCAGCAGTGATCGACCCCGGGGAGGCTACACCTTC.

The chain uses TRBV20-1 and TRBJ2-7, with unresolved D. Between the trimmed V and J ends, which lost 3 bases and 5 bases, there was a span of 8 bases. The germline V gene encodes CDR1 DFQATT and CDR2 SNEGSKA (reference sequence). The CDR3 totals 11 residues. CDR3 residues: CSASMTNEQYF. The CDR3 DNA reads TGCAGTGCTAGTATGACAAACGAGCAGTACTTC.

This clonotype showed up many times. The V call is TRBV12-3 or TRBV12-4, the J call TRBJ2-7; 7 bases align to TRBD1. This CDR3 has 14 amino acids. The junction had 11 bases not matched to a gene; V was cut back by 8 bases and J by 4 bases. CDR3 region: CASAQGVPRYEQYF. The CDR3 DNA follows: TGTGCCAGCGCCCAGGGGGTTCCCAGATACGAGCAGTACTTC.

This clonotype was recorded many times. V and J are TRBV5-1 and TRBJ2-7, with 7 bases lining up with TRBD1. The CDR3 length is 13 residues. CDR1 is SGHRS and CDR2 is YFSETQ in the germline V gene. The junction had 7 bases not matched to a gene; V was cut back by 4 bases and J by 6 bases. CDR3 amino acids: CASSGDRFAEQYF. The CDR3 coding sequence is TGCGCCAGCAGCGGGGACAGATTCGCCGAGCAGTACTTC.

This clonotype was counted at least ten times. The V gene is TRBV7-3, the J gene TRBJ2-7; 9 bases fit TRBD1. With V trimmed by 5 bases and J by 4 bases, 3 bases remained unmatched. From germline, CDR1 is SGHTA and CDR2 FQGTGA. CDR3 length equals 13 residues. The CDR3: CASSPDRGYEQYF. The CDR3 DNA reads as TGTGCCAGCAGCCCCGACAGGGGGTACGAGCAGTACTTC.

Many counts were recorded for this clonotype. The chain combines TRBV12-3 or TRBV12-4 with TRBJ2-7, with 9 bases matching TRBD1. The V segment lost 5 bases and the J segment 6 bases; nucleotides outside the gene matches: 5. This CDR3 has 13 amino acids. This CDR3 reads CASSERTGVEQYF. The CDR3 region has the DNA TGTGCCAGCAGTGAGCGGACAGGGGTCGAGCAGTACTTC.